The clone carrying this TCR beta chain was detected a few times. This entry belongs to a study of blood T cell repertoires in COVID-19. At the level of the study: PBMCs, B-cell-depleted T cells, or T cells were the source of the cDNA or gDNA that made up the material.

V lost 5 bases and J 1 base, leaving 14 bases between the germline ends. The germline CDR1 and CDR2 sequences are SGHTA and FQGTGA. The length of the CDR3 is 16 residues. In the original workflow: The authors estimated nucleated cell counts from reference gene primer amplification. TCRdb's table, derived via immunoSEQ multiplex PCR, lists solely in-frame clones and lacks some. D and trimming were read from the DNA, whereas the V and J calls and clone size are those reported in that table. The data hold approximately 220,000 clones, with around nine tenths observed a single time. This sequence was found in a man in his 60s who had recovered from COVID-19. The genes are TRBV7-3 and TRBJ2-2, with D possibly TRBD1 on 6 matching bases. Sequencing was done on a sample of peripheral blood. CDR3 sequence: CASSMDSDRNTGELFF. CDR3 sequence (DNA): TGTGCCAGCAGCATGGACTCGGACAGGAACACCGGGGAGCTGTTTTTT.